This T cell receptor (beta chain) is from a study of regulatory T cells in long-lasting Graves disease. Notes on the study in general: Those with persistent Graves' had less TCR diversity than newly diagnosed patients. Segments TRBV28, TRBJ1-2 and TRBJ2-5 showed preferential usage in persistent disease.

Worth noting for this clonotype: Its antigen remains unknown.

The time point: newly diagnosed GD, antithyroid drugs for less than 3 months. Extracted PBMC RNA gave rise to the TCR library. Germline CDR1 SGHVS, CDR2 FNYEAQ. CDR3 length: 13 amino acids. Between the trimmed V and J ends, which lost 3 bases and 3 bases, there was a span of 7 bases. Relying on iRepertoire HTBI primers and Arm-PCR of CDR3 regions, the team built TCR beta libraries. TCRdb re-called the multiplex PCR reads with MiXCR, one entry per CDR3 protein. The sample includes 360,000 or so distinct CDR3 sequences, over 15% of them seen just once. The sample was also linked to a second study, of T cells in Graves' hyperthyroidism and ophthalmopathy. As that report states: First-round RT-PCR of the TCR CDR3 relied on the HTBI primer set. A model using 13 V-J features told ophthalmopathy apart from stable hyperthyroidism.

The rearrangement uses TRBV7-6 and TRBJ2-3, with D uncertain. This TCR was recovered from a middle-aged man with Graves disease. The sequencing here drew on peripheral blood mononuclear cells (PBMCs), taken at new diagnosis, from a patient treated with antithyroid drugs. The CDR3 DNA reads TGTGCCAGCAGCTTGGACCAGACAGATACGCAGTATTTT. It codes for CASSLDQTDTQYF.